The source of this T cell receptor beta chain is a study of identical twins. Findings of the study overall: The study found weaker excess twin sharing in beta out-of-frame sequences.

Note on this clonotype: Its target is unknown.

Each CDR3 protein gets one entry after TCRdb re-called the 5' RACE reads with MiXCR. Of about 530,000 distinct CDR3 sequences in the sample, roughly 15% are singletons; the top ten hold more than 0.4%. With 0 bases removed from V and 2 bases from J, the gap between germline ends came to 8 bases. Per the germline V gene, CDR1 is SGHRS and CDR2 is YFSETQ. The length of the CDR3 is 15 residues. These data also formed part of another study, on yellow fever vaccine responses in identical twins. From that report: Twin vaccine T cell responses reportedly seemed partly convergent, partly personalized.

The chain combines TRBV5-1 with TRBJ2-2; D is undetermined. The material sequenced was CD4+ T cells sorted from blood. This sequence was found in a woman under 30 in good health. The chain's CDR3 is CASSLEAPNTGELFF. CDR3 nucleotides: TGCGCCAGCAGCTTGGAGGCGCCCAACACCGGGGAGCTGTTTTTT.